The 18 T cell receptor beta chains below all came from one sample that was sequenced in a study of T cell changes during pregnancy in multiple sclerosis. The protocol was immunoSEQ multiplex PCR, while the TCRdb copy is restricted to in-frame clones and leaves out a portion. This sample has 25,000 to 30,000 clones; 90% to 95% occur once, and the top ten carry roughly 6.2%. The source was CD8+ T cells from peripheral blood mononuclear cells, collected before pregnancy. These receptor sequences come from a female donor with multiple sclerosis, enrolled in a pregnancy study.

This clone appeared a single time. The chain has TRBV4-3 and TRBJ1-1, with D uncertain. The germline V gene encodes CDR1 LGHNA and CDR2 YSLEER. The V gene lost 1 base and the J gene lost 5 bases, with 14 bases spanning the gap. The CDR3 spans 15 residues. The CDR3 bases are TGCGCCAGCAGCCAAGGCCGGCGGGGAAGGACTGAAGCTTTCTTT. This codes for CASSQGRRGRTEAFF.

The chain links TRBV2 to TRBJ2-1; 11 positions agree with TRBD2. Germline V gene sequence: CDR1 SNHLY, CDR2 FYNNEI. J lost 4 bases, V lost 10 bases, and 9 bases had no gene match. The CDR3 is 15 residues long. CDR3 protein: CATTPGLAVYNEQFF. Written as DNA, the CDR3 is TGTGCCACCACGCCGGGACTAGCGGTTTACAATGAGCAGTTCTTC.

The V and J genes are TRBV25-1 and TRBJ2-7; D is uncertain. V was pared by 5 bases and J by 3 bases, with 11 bases between. The CDR3 is 13 residues long. From germline, CDR1 is MGHDK and CDR2 SYGVNS. The DNA for the CDR3 is TGTGCCAGCAGTCCCGGGTTTCTCTACGAGCAGTACTTC. Translation gives CASSPGFLYEQYF.

This rearrangement joins TRBV29-1 to TRBJ1-1; tentatively, D is TRBD1 (5 bases). CDR1 is SQVTM and CDR2 is ANQGSEA in the germline V gene. The CDR3 totals 17 residues. The germline V and J ends were trimmed by 1 base and 3 bases, with 21 bases remaining between them. The CDR3 loop reads CSVEGRGLPVGDTEAFF. CDR3 sequence (DNA): TGCAGCGTTGAAGGACGGGGACTCCCAGTGGGTGACACTGAAGCTTTCTTT.

J is TRBJ1-2 and V is TRBV19; D perhaps matches TRBD1 (5 bases). CDR3 length: 14 amino acids. Germline CDR1 is LNHDA and CDR2 is SQIVND (reference sequence). The germline V and J ends were trimmed by 3 bases and 3 bases, with 11 bases remaining between them. CDR3 sequence: CASSIAREDYGYTF. The CDR3 region has the DNA TGTGCCAGTAGTATTGCCAGGGAGGACTATGGCTACACCTTC.

The sample holds a few counts of this clone. V gene TRBV18 combines with J gene TRBJ2-1; D may be TRBD2 (5 bases). CDR3 length equals 15 residues. The germline V and J ends were trimmed by 4 bases and 2 bases, with 12 bases remaining between them. From germline, CDR1 is KGHSH and CDR2 LQKENI. The CDR3 reads CASSRSRAPYNEQFF. The CDR3 region has the DNA TGTGCCAGCTCACGATCGAGGGCTCCCTACAATGAGCAGTTCTTC.

The rearrangement joins TRBV4-2 to TRBJ2-5; the match to TRBD1 covers 8 bases. Germline CDR1 is LGHNA and CDR2 is YNFKEQ. Trimming took 3 bases from V and 13 from J; bases not matched to a gene: 10. The CDR3 consists of 13 residues. The CDR3 loop is CASSHGQGLVRYF. The CDR3 DNA is TGTGCCAGCAGCCACGGACAGGGCTTAGTTCGGTACTTC.

V gene TRBV19 combines with J gene TRBJ2-7, with unresolved D. V was shortened by 0 bases and J by 2 bases, with 11 bases between the two germline ends. The CDR3 has 15 amino acids. The germline V gene has CDR1 LNHDA and CDR2 SQIVND (reference sequence). CDR3 sequence (DNA): TGTGCCAGTAGTATAGATATGGGCACCGCCTACGAGCAGTACTTC. As protein: CASSIDMGTAYEQYF.

This chain uses TRBV7-9 with TRBJ2-2; 7 positions agree with TRBD2. The junction had 2 bases not matched to a gene; V was cut back by 1 base and J by 0 bases. This CDR3 has 16 residues. CDR1 is SEHNR and CDR2 is FQNEAQ in the germline V gene (reference sequence). CDR3 sequence reads: CASSLERDANTGELFF. CDR3 in DNA: TGTGCCAGCAGCTTAGAGCGGGACGCGAACACCGGGGAGCTGTTTTTT.

This clone was seen once. This chain connects TRBV28 to TRBJ2-1; no reliable D call. The CDR3 runs to 16 residues. Looked up from germline, CDR1 is MDHEN and CDR2 is SYDVKM. Trimming shortened V by 6 bases and J by 6 bases, and 21 bases separated the two germline ends. The CDR3 bases are TGTGCCAGCAGAAGAGGAAATAGTGGTTTGGGCAATGAGCAGTTCTTC. Its protein is CASRRGNSGLGNEQFF.

The chain carries TRBV21-1 and TRBJ2-7; TRBD2 is the table's D call, not checked against the DNA. TRBV21-1 is a listed pseudogene. The CDR3 sequence is 15 residues long. The CDR3 region has the DNA TGTGCCAGCAGCAAAGAGTTAGCGGGATCCTACGAGCAGTACTTC. Translated, it gives CASSKELAGSYEQYF.

The chain has TRBV7-6 and TRBJ2-7; TRBD2 aligns across 10 bases. The V gene end was trimmed by 5 bases and the J gene end by 5 bases; junction bases not matched to a gene: 6. Germline V gene lookup returns CDR1 SGHVS and CDR2 FNYEAQ. The CDR3 sequence is 14 residues long. CDR3 loop: CASSLLAGADEQYF. The CDR3 nucleotides read TGTGCCAGCAGCCTGCTAGCGGGAGCAGACGAGCAGTACTTC.

The chain combines TRBV11-2 with TRBJ2-7; TRBD2 is a possible D gene (5 bases). Germline V gene data show CDR1 as SGHAT and CDR2 as FQNNGV. This CDR3 contains 15 residues. Trimming shortened V by 0 bases and J by 7 bases, and 16 bases separated the two germline ends. The CDR3: CASSLEEGPWLEQYF. The CDR3 DNA is TGTGCCAGCAGCTTAGAAGAGGGTCCCTGGTTGGAGCAGTACTTC. Supplemented by reference TRBV11-2 and TRBJ2-7, the full variable domain reads EAGVAQSPRYKIIEKRQSVAFWCNPISGHATLYWYQQILGQGPKLLIQFQNNGVVDDSQLPKDRFSAERLKGVDSTLKIQPAKLEDSAVYLCASSLEEGPWLEQYFGPGTRLTVT.

The CDR3 region has the DNA TGTGCCAGTAGTATAGATTGGTCCACCGGTCCCTACGAGCAGTACTTC. Translation: CASSIDWSTGPYEQYF. V usage is TRBV19 and J usage is TRBJ2-7; no clear D gene. V lost 0 bases to trimming and J lost 2 bases, with 14 bases between them. This CDR3 is built from 16 residues. Germline CDR1 is LNHDA and CDR2 is SQIVND (reference sequence).

This chain connects TRBV7-2 to TRBJ1-4; TRBD1 agrees at 10 bases. There are 13 residues in the CDR3. CDR1 is SGHTA and CDR2 is FQGNSA in the germline V gene. The V and J ends lost 6 bases and 8 bases, in that order; junction bases with no gene match: 3. Here the CDR3 DNA reads TGTGCCAGCAGGGGGACAGGGGACGAAAAACTGTTTTTT. Translated: CASRGTGDEKLFF.

The chain combines TRBV4-1 with TRBJ1-1; D is uncertain. V was cut by 3 bases and J by 8 bases, with 7 bases left in between. Germline CDR1 MGHRA, CDR2 YSYEKL. The CDR3 runs 11 residues. The CDR3 region is CASSHGPEAFF. CDR3 nucleotides: TGCGCCAGCAGCCACGGTCCGGAAGCTTTCTTT.

The chain uses TRBV7-9 and TRBJ2-1; 8 bases agree with TRBD2. The germline gives CDR1 SEHNR, CDR2 FQNEAQ (reference sequence). The ends lost 5 bases at V and 8 bases at J; junction bases unmatched: 11. This CDR3 spans 15 amino acids. The CDR3 sequence is CASSPPERENYEQFF. For the CDR3, the DNA is TGTGCCAGCAGCCCCCCCGAGCGGGAGAATTATGAGCAGTTCTTC.

The J gene is TRBJ1-1, the V gene TRBV7-3, with D possibly TRBD1 on 5 matching bases. This CDR3 is 14 amino acids long. In germline, CDR1 is SGHTA, CDR2 FQGTGA. Trimming stripped 1 base from V and 4 bases from J, with 10 bases between. CDR3 coding DNA: TGTGCCAGCAGCTTAATGGGGGGAATCACTGAAGCTTTCTTT. Encoded protein: CASSLMGGITEAFF.